Each of the 31 T cell receptor beta chains below was sequenced from the same sample in a study of technical replicates of blood from several donors. The repertoire was sequenced with immunoSEQ multiplex PCR; TCRdb's copy has only in-frame clones and lacks some. The repertoire holds over 70,000 clones, with 90% as singletons. Sequenced: PBMCs. The receptors come from a human donor in good health. Some clones in this sample may be carry-over from other donors' samples.

The chain joins TRBV25-1 to TRBJ1-2, with 8 positions matching TRBD1. Germline V gives CDR1 MGHDK, CDR2 SYGVNS. With 2 bases clipped from V and 10 bases from J, the junction kept 3 bases outside the gene matches. The CDR3 is 12 amino acids. The CDR3 reads CASSEPDRDYTF. As DNA, the CDR3 is TGTGCCAGCAGTGAACCGGACAGGGACTACACCTTC.

The J gene is TRBJ1-3, the V gene TRBV4-2; D not resolved. The germline CDR1 and CDR2 sequences are LGHNA and YNFKEQ. V gave up 0 bases and J gave up 2 bases, with 17 bases separating them. CDR3 length: 18 residues. The CDR3 sequence is CASSQDRGGLRAGNTIYF. CDR3 coding DNA: TGTGCCAGCAGCCAAGATAGAGGAGGTCTAAGGGCTGGAAACACCATATATTTT.

The chain combines TRBV11-2 with TRBJ2-2; 8 bases fit TRBD1. Trimming removed 2 bases from V and 7 bases from J; junction bases left unmatched: 3. Germline-derived CDR1 and CDR2 are SGHAT and FQNNGV. CDR3 length: 14 residues. The CDR3 loop is CASSLQGAFGELFF. CDR3 nucleotides: TGTGCCAGCAGCTTACAGGGGGCTTTCGGGGAGCTGTTTTTT.

The chain has TRBV7-8 and TRBJ2-7; TRBD2 agrees at 7 bases. Germline V CDR1 and CDR2: SGHVS, FQNEAQ. The CDR3 is 16 residues long. J lost 7 bases, V lost 1 base, and 13 bases had no gene match. CDR3 amino acids: CASSLVKWEGPGEQYF. Here the CDR3 DNA reads TGTGCCAGCAGCTTAGTAAAGTGGGAGGGCCCGGGAGAGCAGTACTTC.

This chain connects TRBV7-9 to TRBJ2-4; D might be TRBD2 (6 bases). The CDR3 runs to 16 residues. CDR1 is SEHNR and CDR2 is FQNEAQ in the germline V gene (reference sequence). V gave up 5 bases and J gave up 0 bases, with 14 bases separating them. The CDR3 protein is CASSPRGNLAKNIQYF. DNA of the CDR3: TGTGCCAGCAGCCCCCGGGGGAATCTAGCCAAAAACATTCAGTACTTC.

The chain is built from TRBV5-1 and TRBJ2-7, with 10 positions matching TRBD2. V lost 1 base, J lost 0 bases, and 10 bases stayed unmatched. Germline V gives CDR1 SGHRS, CDR2 YFSETQ. This CDR3 spans 18 amino acids. The CDR3 region is CASSLLGLAPYSSYEQYF. The CDR3 nucleotides are TGCGCCAGCAGCTTGCTGGGACTAGCGCCTTACTCCTCCTACGAGCAGTACTTC.

The chain couples TRBV12-5 to TRBJ2-5; 9 nucleotides line up with TRBD1. V dropped 1 base and J dropped 8; count of bases not matched to a gene: 11. From germline, CDR1 is LGHNT and CDR2 FRNRAP. The CDR3 consists of 16 residues. This CDR3 reads CASGLAPTRDRDTQYF. Here the CDR3 DNA reads TGTGCTAGTGGTTTGGCACCGACCCGGGACAGGGACACCCAGTACTTC.

The V gene is TRBV5-6, the J gene TRBJ1-4; 7 bases match TRBD1. Trimming at V came to 5 bases and at J to 8 bases, leaving 6 bases not matched to a gene. CDR1 is SGHDT and CDR2 is YYEEEE in the germline V gene. This CDR3 comprises 13 residues. The CDR3 DNA reads TGTGCCAGCAGTGACAGGGTTAGCGAAAAACTGTTTTTT. Translating gives CASSDRVSEKLFF.

The rearrangement uses TRBV6-1 and TRBJ2-1; 14 bases agree with TRBD2. Trimming at V came to 4 bases and at J to 9 bases, leaving 11 bases not matched to a gene. The CDR3 has 17 residues. The germline gives CDR1 MNHNS, CDR2 SASEGT. The CDR3 sequence is CASSGKWGLAGEVEQFF. The CDR3, as DNA: TGTGCCAGCAGTGGCAAATGGGGACTAGCGGGAGAGGTTGAGCAGTTCTTC.

V usage is TRBV6-6 and J usage is TRBJ1-5; D gene unclear. Germline CDR1 and CDR2: MNHNY and SVGAGI (reference sequence). This CDR3 is built from 13 residues. V was pared by 5 bases and J by 6 bases, with 11 bases between. The chain's CDR3 is CASSTRAAQPQHF. Here the CDR3 DNA reads TGTGCCAGCAGTACTCGTGCCGCTCAGCCCCAGCATTTT.

This clone was found once. V is TRBV25-1 and J is TRBJ1-1, with TRBD1 identical over 9 bases. The germline V gene has CDR1 MGHDK and CDR2 SYGVNS. J was trimmed by 1 base and V by 3 bases; bases with no gene match: 3. The CDR3 has 15 amino acids. The CDR3 bases are TGTGCCAGCAGTGATCCGACAGGGGGGAACACTGAAGCTTTCTTT. Encoded protein: CASSDPTGGNTEAFF. Full variable domain (rest looked up from reference TRBV25-1 and TRBJ1-1): EADIYQTPRYLVIGTGKKITLECSQTMGHDKMYWYQQDPGMELHLIHYSYGVNSTEKGDLSSESTVSRIRTEHFPLTLESARPSHTSQYLCASSDPTGGNTEAFFGQGTRLTVV.

This clone was observed once. The chain couples TRBV11-1 to TRBJ2-7; the D gene is possibly TRBD2 (7 bases). Germline V gene lookup returns CDR1 SGHAT and CDR2 FQDESV (reference sequence). V lost 1 base and J 3 bases, leaving 13 bases between the germline ends. The CDR3 covers 15 residues. CDR3 amino acids: CASSLEGGTNYEQYF. The CDR3 bases are TGTGCCAGCAGCTTAGAGGGGGGGACCAACTACGAGCAGTACTTC.

This clone was counted once. This chain connects TRBV6-5 to TRBJ1-5; the D is unclear. The ends were cut back, 3 bases at V and 1 base at J, with 7 bases in the middle. Germline lookup yields CDR1 MNHEY and CDR2 SVGAGI. The CDR3 has 14 residues. CDR3 coding DNA: TGTGCCAGCAGTTATGAACGGAGCAATCAGCCCCAGCATTTT. As protein: CASSYERSNQPQHF.

This chain joins TRBV27 and TRBJ1-2; D is undetermined. This CDR3 is 13 amino acids long. The germline V gene encodes CDR1 MNHEY and CDR2 SMNVEV (reference sequence). With 7 bases removed from V and 7 bases from J, the gap between germline ends came to 16 bases. As DNA, the CDR3 is TGTGCCAGCAAGGTAACCGAGGGCGTTGGCTACACCTTC. Translating gives CASKVTEGVGYTF.

The gene calls are TRBV7-3 and TRBJ1-2; D is perhaps TRBD1 (5 bases). Germline V gene sequence: CDR1 SGHTA, CDR2 FQGTGA. V was cut by 5 bases and J by 2 bases, with 9 bases left in between. The CDR3 has 13 residues. CDR3 protein: CASSPDRNYGYTF. In nucleotides, the CDR3 is TGTGCCAGCAGCCCAGACAGAAACTATGGCTACACCTTC.

This clone appeared a few times. The J gene is TRBJ2-5, the V gene TRBV27, with 7 bases lining up with TRBD1. V trimming: 5 bases; J trimming: 5 bases; junction bases outside the gene matches: 11. The CDR3 runs 15 residues. CDR1 MNHEY and CDR2 SMNVEV come from the germline V gene (reference sequence). For the CDR3, the DNA is TGTGCCAGCAGTATGGGGACAGCGAAGGTGGAGACCCAGTACTTC. This encodes CASSMGTAKVETQYF.

The chain carries TRBV7-9 and TRBJ1-2, with D perhaps matching TRBD1 (5 bases). The V end lost 8 bases, the J end lost 4 bases, and 14 bases lay between the germline ends. CDR1 and CDR2 (germline): SEHNR, FQNEAQ (reference sequence). The CDR3 totals 13 residues. CDR3 in amino acids: CASGGGSGYGYTF. The CDR3 region has the DNA TGTGCCAGCGGGGGGGGAAGCGGCTATGGCTACACCTTC.

This chain connects TRBV4-3 to TRBJ2-6; 8 bases agree with TRBD1. This CDR3 contains 19 residues. The germline V gene encodes CDR1 LGHNA and CDR2 YSLEER. V lost 0 bases, J lost 1 base, and 8 bases stayed unmatched. CDR3 coding DNA: TGCGCCAGCAGCCAAGACCCGCCCAGGGGGCAGTCTGGGGCCAACGTCCTGACTTTC. This gives the protein CASSQDPPRGQSGANVLTF.

This clone is a singleton in its sample. This sequence joins TRBV7-2 and TRBJ2-3; possible D gene TRBD1, 5 bases. The CDR3 consists of 15 residues. Germline lookup yields CDR1 SGHTA and CDR2 FQGNSA. Trimming removed 1 base from V and 6 bases from J, with 14 bases in between. In DNA, the CDR3 is TGTGCCAGCAGCTTAGGACGGCAGGGTGGTGATACGCAGTATTTT. This gives the protein CASSLGRQGGDTQYF.

V usage is TRBV6-5 and J usage is TRBJ1-1; TRBD1 aligns across 7 bases. CDR3 size: 14 residues. V gave up 2 bases and J gave up 4 bases; unmatched junction bases: 4. Germline-derived CDR1 and CDR2 are MNHEY and SVGAGI. DNA for the CDR3: TGTGCCAGCAGTTACACAGGGGAGGTCACTGAAGCTTTCTTT. Its translation: CASSYTGEVTEAFF.

V and J are TRBV19 and TRBJ2-3; 7 nucleotides line up with TRBD2. The CDR3 sequence is 19 residues long. Germline CDR1 LNHDA, CDR2 SQIVND (reference sequence). The V gene end was trimmed by 9 bases and the J gene end by 6 bases; junction bases not matched to a gene: 27. The CDR3 DNA sequence: TGTGCCAGGAACTTCTTCATATCTCGCGGGAGTCGAGTCGGCGATACGCAGTATTTT. Its translation: CARNFFISRGSRVGDTQYF.

V is TRBV23-1 and J is TRBJ1-5, with 10 bases identical to TRBD1. TRBV23-1 is treated as an ORF (open reading frame) with a function not yet certain. The CDR3 has 18 amino acids. Losses at the gene ends were 7 bases for V and 0 bases for J; bases not matched to a gene: 12. For the CDR3, the DNA is TGCGCCAGCACCCCGGACAGGGGGGGGTCCTATAGCAATCAGCCCCAGCATTTT. Its translation: CASTPDRGGSYSNQPQHF.

Here the CDR3 reads CASSLQVDNEQFF. The CDR3 region has the DNA TGTGCCAGCAGCTTACAGGTGGACAATGAGCAGTTCTTC. V is TRBV7-9 and J is TRBJ2-1; D uncertain. From germline, CDR1 is SEHNR and CDR2 FQNEAQ (reference sequence). The CDR3 consists of 13 residues. The ends were cut back, 2 bases at V and 5 bases at J, with 7 bases in the middle.

This chain links TRBV19 with TRBJ1-1; 8 bases are shared with TRBD1. V was pared by 7 bases and J by 4 bases, with 8 bases of the junction left unmatched. CDR1 is LNHDA and CDR2 is SQIVND in the germline V gene (reference sequence). The CDR3 is 14 amino acids. The CDR3: CASTYDRGSTEAFF. The DNA for the CDR3 is TGTGCCAGTACTTACGACAGGGGAAGCACTGAAGCTTTCTTT.

This clone was recorded only once. The V and J genes are TRBV7-9 and TRBJ2-5; possible D gene TRBD2, 8 bases. Germline V lookup: CDR1 SEHNR, CDR2 FQNEAQ (reference sequence). V was cut by 4 bases and J by 8 bases, with 26 bases left in between. This CDR3 is built from 17 residues. CDR3 sequence reads: CASSSERIGTAGDTQYF. In DNA, the CDR3 is TGTGCCAGCAGCTCAGAGAGGATAGGGACAGCGGGAGATACCCAGTACTTC.

The gene calls are TRBV5-1 and TRBJ2-7, with 8 bases lining up with TRBD2. CDR1 is SGHRS, CDR2 YFSETQ, per germline. The CDR3 extends over 13 amino acids. The V gene end was trimmed by 4 bases and the J gene end by 5 bases; junction bases not matched to a gene: 5. CDR3 in amino acids: CASSPDSGNEQYF. The CDR3 region has the DNA TGCGCCAGCAGCCCCGATAGCGGGAACGAGCAGTACTTC.

The chain uses TRBV7-8 and TRBJ2-1; TRBD2 matches at 9 bases. CDR3 length equals 21 residues. With 5 bases clipped from V and 0 bases from J, the junction kept 20 bases outside the gene matches. Germline V gene lookup returns CDR1 SGHVS and CDR2 FQNEAQ. Here the CDR3 reads CASSPRAGGGYTIFSYNEQFF. In DNA, the CDR3 is TGTGCCAGCAGCCCCCGGGCGGGAGGGGGTTATACAATCTTCTCCTACAATGAGCAGTTCTTC.

This clone was observed a few times. The J gene is TRBJ2-7, the V gene TRBV5-1; 7 bases are shared with TRBD2. The CDR3 contains 15 residues. V trimming: 4 bases; J trimming: 6 bases; junction bases outside the gene matches: 13. Germline lookup yields CDR1 SGHRS and CDR2 YFSETQ. As DNA, the CDR3 is TGCGCCAGCAGCAAGGAAGCCGGGACTACTGGCGAGCAGTACTTC. It specifies CASSKEAGTTGEQYF.

This chain links TRBV5-1 with TRBJ2-3, with 11 bases identical to TRBD2. Trimming at V came to 4 bases and at J to 0 bases, leaving 10 bases not matched to a gene. The CDR3 loop spans 18 amino acids. The germline V gene has CDR1 SGHRS and CDR2 YFSETQ. The CDR3 region is CASSPRLAGKTSTDTQYF. CDR3 in DNA: TGCGCCAGCAGCCCTCGACTAGCGGGAAAAACTAGCACAGATACGCAGTATTTT.

This chain connects TRBV7-9 to TRBJ2-7; D gene unclear. The germline V and J ends were trimmed by 5 bases and 3 bases, with 11 bases remaining between them. The CDR3 loop spans 13 amino acids. Germline CDR1 SEHNR, CDR2 FQNEAQ (reference sequence). DNA for the CDR3: TGTGCCAGCAGCCCCGTCGCGGACTACGAGCAGTACTTC. Translating gives CASSPVADYEQYF.

The chain recombines TRBV13 with TRBJ2-1; possibly TRBD1 for D (5 bases). CDR1 PRHDT and CDR2 FYEKMQ come from the germline V gene (reference sequence). V was pared by 5 bases and J by 0 bases, with 8 bases between. This CDR3 is 14 amino acids long. The CDR3 here is CASSLDSSYNEQFF. CDR3 DNA sequence: TGTGCCAGCAGCCTAGACAGCTCCTACAATGAGCAGTTCTTC.